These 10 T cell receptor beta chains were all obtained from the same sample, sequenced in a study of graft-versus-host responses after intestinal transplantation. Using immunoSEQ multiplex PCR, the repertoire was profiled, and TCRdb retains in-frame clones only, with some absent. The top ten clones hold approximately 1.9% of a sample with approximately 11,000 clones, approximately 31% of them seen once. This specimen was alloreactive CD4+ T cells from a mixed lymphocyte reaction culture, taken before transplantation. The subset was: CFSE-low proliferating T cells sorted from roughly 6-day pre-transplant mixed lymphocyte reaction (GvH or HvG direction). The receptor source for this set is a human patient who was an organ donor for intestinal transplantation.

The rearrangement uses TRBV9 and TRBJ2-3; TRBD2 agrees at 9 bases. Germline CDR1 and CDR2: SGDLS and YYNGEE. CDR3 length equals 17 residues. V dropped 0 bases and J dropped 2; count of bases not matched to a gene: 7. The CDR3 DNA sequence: TGTGCCAGCAGCGTAGATCCTCCGGGACTAGCCACAGATACGCAGTATTTT. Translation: CASSVDPPGLATDTQYF.

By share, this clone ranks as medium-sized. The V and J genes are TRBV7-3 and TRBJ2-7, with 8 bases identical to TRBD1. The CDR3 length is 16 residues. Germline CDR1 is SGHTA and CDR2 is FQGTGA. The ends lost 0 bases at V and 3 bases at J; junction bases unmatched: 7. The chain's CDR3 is CASSLTPRTGNYEQYF. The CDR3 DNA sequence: TGTGCCAGCAGCTTAACGCCCAGGACAGGGAACTACGAGCAGTACTTC.

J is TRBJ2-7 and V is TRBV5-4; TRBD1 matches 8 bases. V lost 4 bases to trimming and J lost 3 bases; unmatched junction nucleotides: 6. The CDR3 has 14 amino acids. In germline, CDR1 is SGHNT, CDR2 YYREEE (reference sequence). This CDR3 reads CASSLYRGSYEQYF. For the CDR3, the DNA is TGTGCCAGCAGCCTCTACAGGGGGAGCTACGAGCAGTACTTC.

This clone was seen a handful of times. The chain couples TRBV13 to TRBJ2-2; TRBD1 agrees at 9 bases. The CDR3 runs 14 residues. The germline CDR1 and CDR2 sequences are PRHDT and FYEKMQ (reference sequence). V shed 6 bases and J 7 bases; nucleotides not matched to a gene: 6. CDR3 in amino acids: CASSRDRARGELFF. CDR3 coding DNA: TGTGCCAGCAGTCGGGACAGGGCGCGCGGGGAGCTGTTTTTT. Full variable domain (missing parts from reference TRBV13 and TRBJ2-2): AAGVIQSPRHLIKEKRETATLKCYPIPRHDTVYWYQQGPGQDPQFLISFYEKMQSDKGSIPDRFSAQQFSDYHSELNMSSLELGDSALYFCASSRDRARGELFFGEGSRLTVL.

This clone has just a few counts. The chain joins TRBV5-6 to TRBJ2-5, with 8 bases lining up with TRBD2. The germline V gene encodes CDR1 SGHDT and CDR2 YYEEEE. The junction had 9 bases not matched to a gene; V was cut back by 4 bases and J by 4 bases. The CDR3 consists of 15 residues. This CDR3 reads CASSIPGTRGETQYF. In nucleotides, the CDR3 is TGTGCCAGCAGCATCCCCGGGACTAGGGGAGAGACCCAGTACTTC.

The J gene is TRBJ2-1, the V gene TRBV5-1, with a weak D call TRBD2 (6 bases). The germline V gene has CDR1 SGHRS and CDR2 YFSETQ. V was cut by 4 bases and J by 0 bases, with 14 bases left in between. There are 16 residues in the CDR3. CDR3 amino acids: CASSGGTLTSYNEQFF. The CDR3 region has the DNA TGCGCCAGCAGCGGCGGGACTCTTACCTCCTACAATGAGCAGTTCTTC.

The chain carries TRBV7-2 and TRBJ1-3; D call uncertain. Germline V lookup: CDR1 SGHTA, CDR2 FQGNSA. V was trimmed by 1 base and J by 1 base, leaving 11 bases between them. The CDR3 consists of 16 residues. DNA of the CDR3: TGTGCCAGCAGCTTAGTATACACGCCATCTGGAAACACCATATATTTT. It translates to CASSLVYTPSGNTIYF.

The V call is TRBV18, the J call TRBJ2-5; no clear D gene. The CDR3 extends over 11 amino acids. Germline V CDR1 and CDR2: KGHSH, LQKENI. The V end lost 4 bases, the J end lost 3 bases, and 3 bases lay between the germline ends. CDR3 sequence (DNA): TGTGCCAGCTCACTCAAAGAGACCCAGTACTTC. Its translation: CASSLKETQYF.

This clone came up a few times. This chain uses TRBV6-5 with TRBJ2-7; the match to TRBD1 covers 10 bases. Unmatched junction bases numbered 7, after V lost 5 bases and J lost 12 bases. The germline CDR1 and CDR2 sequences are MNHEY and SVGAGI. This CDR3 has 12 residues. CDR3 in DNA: TGTGCCAGCAGTCCGGGACAGGGGAAGCGGTACTTC. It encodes CASSPGQGKRYF.

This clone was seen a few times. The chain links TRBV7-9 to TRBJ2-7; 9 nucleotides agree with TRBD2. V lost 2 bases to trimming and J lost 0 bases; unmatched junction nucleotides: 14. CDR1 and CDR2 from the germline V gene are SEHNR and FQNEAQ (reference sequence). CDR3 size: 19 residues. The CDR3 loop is CASSLMRGGNVASSYEQYF. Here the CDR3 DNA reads TGTGCCAGCAGCTTAATGCGGGGGGGCAATGTTGCCAGCTCCTACGAGCAGTACTTC.